This T cell receptor (beta chain) was observed in a study of CD8 T cell repertoires and HIV-1 epitope variants. Comments on this clone: Antigen unknown. A read error is likely, as this CDR3 ends without the conserved phenylalanine or tryptophan.

The assay was immunoSEQ multiplex PCR, and TCRdb's table has in-frame clones only and misses some. This table has a few thousand clones, approximately 73% appearing once. What was sequenced was cultured CD8+ T cells derived from PBMCs. This TCR was recovered from a male donor with HIV.

CDR3: CASSDKTGGIEPLHL. CDR3 in DNA: TGTGCCAGCAGTGACAAGACAGGGGGGATTGAACCCCTCCACCTT. The chain carries TRBV25-1 and TRBJ1-6, with TRBD1 matching over 9 bases. The V segment lost 3 bases and the J segment 12 bases; nucleotides outside the gene matches: 9. This CDR3 comprises 15 residues. The germline V gene has CDR1 MGHDK and CDR2 SYGVNS.